The rows below give T cell receptor beta chains drawn from one sample of a study of cytomegalovirus exposure and HLA in healthy donors. Using immunoSEQ multiplex PCR, the repertoire was profiled, and TCRdb retains in-frame clones only, with some absent. The sample lists over 95,000 clones; about three quarters were seen once. Sequencing input: PBMCs. These receptor sequences come from a female donor in good health and CMV-seronegative. CDR3s include the opening cysteine and the closing phenylalanine or tryptophan. The D gene is left open where the match is weak. Size tells how often a clone was seen (once, few, many) or the class of an expanded clone, and some rows leave it out.

v_gene,d_gene,abundance,j_gene,CDR3nt,CDR3aa
TRBV7-9,.,.,TRBJ2-3,TGTGCCAGCAGCTTATCAGTAGCGGGCACAGATACGCAGTATTTT,CASSLSVAGTDTQYF
TRBV7-8,.,.,TRBJ2-7,TGTGCCAGCAGCTTAGGGTACATGGGAGACGAGCAGTACTTC,CASSLGYMGDEQYF
TRBV7-8,TRBD1,once,TRBJ1-4,TGTGCCAGCAGCTTAGAACAGGGGTACAATGAAAAACTGTTTTTT,CASSLEQGYNEKLFF
TRBV19,TRBD1,.,TRBJ2-7,TGTGCCAGTAGCCGGGACAGGGCCTACGAGCAGTACTTC,CASSRDRAYEQYF
TRBV13,.,.,TRBJ2-3,TGTGCCAGCAGCCACCGTGGGGGGAGAGATACGCAGTATTTT,CASSHRGGRDTQYF
TRBV6-5,TRBD1,few,TRBJ1-3,TGTGCCAGCAGGACTACAGGGGACTCTGGAAACACCATATATTTT,CASRTTGDSGNTIYF
TRBV19,.,.,TRBJ1-5,TGTGCCAGTACCCTTACAGGTCCCGATCAGCCCCAGCATTTT,CASTLTGPDQPQHF
TRBV11-2,TRBD2,.,TRBJ2-3,TGTGCCAGCAGGGGACTAGTTCATACGCAGTATTTT,CASRGLVHTQYF
TRBV5-1,.,.,TRBJ1-6,TGCGCCAGCAGCTCCGGGACACACAATTCACCCCTCCACTTT,CASSSGTHNSPLHF
TRBV2,.,.,TRBJ1-3,TGTGCCAGCAGTCTTGTTTCCGGGGAGATCTCTGGAAACACCATATATTTT,CASSLVSGEISGNTIYF
TRBV5-6,.,.,TRBJ2-3,TGTGCCAGCAGCCCAGGCACCCCAGATACGCAGTATTTT,CASSPGTPDTQYF
TRBV9,.,.,TRBJ2-3,TGTGCCAGCAGCGTAGAGGGGATAAGGGATACGCAGTATTTT,CASSVEGIRDTQYF
TRBV29-1,.,.,TRBJ2-3,TGCAGACATCTCACAGATACGCAGTATTTT,CRHLTDTQYF
TRBV29-1,.,.,TRBJ1-2,TGCAGCGTTGAAAGGGGTTTTGAAAATGGCTACACCTTC,CSVERGFENGYTF
TRBV2,TRBD1,.,TRBJ2-5,TGTGCCACTGTGAGACAGGGCAAAGAGACCCAGTACTTC,CATVRQGKETQYF
TRBV5-1,TRBD2,.,TRBJ2-1,TGCGCCAGCAGCTTGTCAGCGGGGGGGCCCAATGAGCAGTTCTTC,CASSLSAGGPNEQFF